This T cell receptor beta chain was obtained from a study of OX40 agonist ivuxolimab in advanced cancers. Whole-study context: In this cohort, patients received ivuxolimab, an agonistic anti-OX40 (CD134) antibody. Patients assigned to dose escalation were diagnosed with hepatocellular carcinoma, melanoma, renal cell or head and neck cancer. At 0.01 to 10 mg/kg, ivuxolimab was administered intravenously to patients every 2 weeks.

The V gene lost 6 bases and the J gene lost 3 bases, with 17 bases spanning the gap. Germline CDR1 KGHSH, CDR2 LQKENI. CDR3 length: 15 amino acids. Only in-frame clones appear in the TCRdb table, and some are missing; sequencing was by immunoSEQ multiplex PCR. This table holds about 63,000 clones, 85% to 90% found once. This chain links TRBV18 with TRBJ1-2, with D perhaps matching TRBD1 (5 bases). The input for sequencing was CD4+ or CD8+ T cells sorted from blood, taken in a trial of the OX40 agonist ivuxolimab. The receptor was derived from an adult with an advanced solid tumor such as melanoma, head and neck, liver or kidney cancer. CDR3 nucleotide sequence: TGTGCCAGCTCGGGGTCCGTCCAGGGATACTATGGCTACACCTTC. Amino acids: CASSGSVQGYYGYTF. Full variable domain (remainder filled in from reference TRBV18 and TRBJ1-2): NAGVMQNPRHLVRRRGQEARLRCSPMKGHSHVYWYRQLPEEGLKFMVYLQKENIIDESGMPKERFSAEFPKEGPSILRIQQVVRGDSAAYFCASSGSVQGYYGYTFGSGTRLTVV.